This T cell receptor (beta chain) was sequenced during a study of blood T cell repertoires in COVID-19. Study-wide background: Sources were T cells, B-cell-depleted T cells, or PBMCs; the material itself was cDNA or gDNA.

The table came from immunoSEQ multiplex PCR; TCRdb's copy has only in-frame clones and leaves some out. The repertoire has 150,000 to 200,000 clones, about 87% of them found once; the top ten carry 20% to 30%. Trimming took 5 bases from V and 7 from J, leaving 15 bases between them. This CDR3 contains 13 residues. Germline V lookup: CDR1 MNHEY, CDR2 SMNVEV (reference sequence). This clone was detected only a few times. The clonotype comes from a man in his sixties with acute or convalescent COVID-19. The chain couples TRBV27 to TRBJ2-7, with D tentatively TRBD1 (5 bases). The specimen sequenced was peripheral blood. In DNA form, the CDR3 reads TGTGCCAGCAGTCAAGAAAGGGGTCGAGAGCAGTACGTC. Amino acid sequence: CASSQERGREQYV.